The 10 T cell receptor beta chains in this list originate from one sample, sequenced in a study of T cell repertoires in cytomegalovirus infection (dated by TCRdb to between 2017 and 2020). These receptors are not linked to any known antigen. The sequencer was an Illumina HiSeq 1500. Using fastp trimming at Q25 and MiXCR clonotype assembly, TCRdb reanalyzed the public sequencing data and kept in-frame beta chains. Rows merge per CDR3 protein into single entries with the most common DNA and genes. The sample records tens of thousands of distinct CDR3 sequences, roughly 21% of which are singletons. Over 65% of the sample goes to the ten largest clones. Per the publication, the treatment or condition label means: in vitro stimulation with specific CMV peptide epitopes to enrich CMV-specific T cells. The sequencing used CD8+ T cells from cultured PBMCs, collected from culture after CMV antigen stimulation. These receptors all come from a human donor in good health (CMV status not recorded). Some clones in this sample may be carry-over from other donors' samples.

The chain is built from TRBV7-9 and TRBJ1-4; 10 nucleotides agree with TRBD1. The V gene's germline CDR1 is SEHNR and CDR2 FQNEAQ (reference sequence). Trimming removed 2 bases from V and 11 bases from J; junction bases left unmatched: 5. This CDR3 has 14 residues. CDR3 amino acids: CASSLRLDRGKLFF. The CDR3 DNA reads as TGTGCCAGCAGCTTACGCCTGGACAGGGGGAAACTGTTTTTT.

CDR3 region: CASSVGTSGGASDTQYF. CDR3 sequence (DNA): TGTGCCAGCAGTGTCGGGACTAGCGGGGGGGCATCAGATACGCAGTATTTT. The chain employs TRBV2 and TRBJ2-3, with 16 positions matching TRBD2. In germline, CDR1 is SNHLY, CDR2 FYNNEI. The J segment lost 4 bases and the V segment lost 4 bases, leaving 5 bases of the junction unmatched. The CDR3 sequence is 17 residues long.

The rearrangement joins TRBV4-2 to TRBJ1-4; D gene uncertain. Germline CDR1 LGHNA, CDR2 YNFKEQ. The CDR3 loop spans 15 amino acids. V lost 6 bases and J lost 10, with 21 bases in between. The CDR3 nucleotides read TGTGCCAGCAGAGCTCGCGATCCCCTGGACGGAAAACTGTTTTTT. Translating it yields CASRARDPLDGKLFF.

This clonotype was seen a handful of times. This rearrangement joins TRBV18 to TRBJ1-5, with D hard to call. V lost 4 bases and J lost 2, with 12 bases in between. This CDR3 spans 15 amino acids. Germline V gene lookup returns CDR1 KGHSH and CDR2 LQKENI. The CDR3 protein is CASSQKGAGNQPQHF. The DNA of the CDR3 is TGTGCCAGCTCACAAAAGGGTGCTGGCAATCAGCCCCAGCATTTT.

This clonotype was observed a handful of times. This chain joins TRBV28 and TRBJ2-3, with 7 positions matching TRBD2. The germline gives CDR1 MDHEN, CDR2 SYDVKM. J was trimmed by 2 bases and V by 2 bases; bases with no gene match: 1. The CDR3 covers 14 residues. The CDR3 nucleotides read TGTGCCAGCAGTTTAGCGGGGGTCACAGATACGCAGTATTTT. This gives the protein CASSLAGVTDTQYF.

This clonotype was picked up a small number of times. The V call is TRBV7-9, the J call TRBJ1-3; D call uncertain. This CDR3 is built from 16 residues. V was cut by 5 bases and J by 4 bases, with 18 bases left in between. Germline V gene data show CDR1 as SEHNR and CDR2 as FQNEAQ (reference sequence). The CDR3 DNA reads TGTGCCAGCAGCCACCCGGAGTTTGCGGGAGGAAACACCATATATTTT. This translates into CASSHPEFAGGNTIYF.

This clonotype was counted between two and nine times. The CDR3 DNA sequence: TGTGCCAGCAGCCCCAGCTGGATAGAGTACCAAGAGACCCAGTACTTC. Translated: CASSPSWIEYQETQYF. The V gene is TRBV7-2, the J gene TRBJ2-5; D uncertain. Deletions cut 5 bases from V and 0 bases from J, with 16 bases between. Germline V CDR1 and CDR2: SGHTA, FQGNSA. The CDR3 extends over 16 amino acids.

J is TRBJ1-1 and V is TRBV5-5; D is unresolved. Trimming took off 4 bases at V and 4 bases at J, with 8 bases between the two ends. The length of the CDR3 is 12 residues. Germline V gene sequence: CDR1 SGHKS, CDR2 YYEKEE (reference sequence). CDR3 sequence (DNA): TGTGCCAGCAGCGATATGGGCACTGAAGCTTTCTTT. It encodes CASSDMGTEAFF.

This clonotype showed up just a few times. The J gene is TRBJ1-1, the V gene TRBV7-8, with D unclear. Deletions cut 1 base from V and 0 bases from J, with 9 bases between. CDR1 is SGHVS and CDR2 is FQNEAQ in the germline V gene. This CDR3 is 15 amino acids long. CDR3 sequence (DNA): TGTGCCAGCAGCTTAGGAGCCTCGATGAACACTGAAGCTTTCTTT. Protein: CASSLGASMNTEAFF.

There are a few counts of this clonotype. The chain links TRBV10-2 to TRBJ2-4, with D possibly matching TRBD1 (5 bases). Germline V lookup: CDR1 WSHSY, CDR2 SAAADI. This CDR3 has 12 amino acids. V was trimmed by 2 bases and J by 6 bases, leaving 5 bases between them. The CDR3 sequence: CASSEDRNIQYF. In nucleotides, the CDR3 is TGCGCCAGCAGTGAGGACAGAAACATTCAGTACTTC.